This note documents a single T cell receptor (beta chain) sequence. These data are taken from a study of blood T cells in healthy people across ages. Overall study context: Template switching picked up about one barcoded beta molecule for each two T cells.

PCR was performed a second time for roughly 6 to 12 cycles using a sample-barcoded 5' primer and a J-beta primer mix. Every sample gave at least 3 million paired-end reads containing CDR3. TCRdb passed the 5' RACE reads through MiXCR, listing each CDR3 protein once. The table shows approximately 2,000,000 distinct CDR3 sequences, with about 39% occurring only once. This receptor was obtained from a human donor in good health. The sequenced sample was blood.

The CDR3: CASSRRSGPQETQYF. CDR3 DNA: TGTGCCAGCAGCCGACGGAGCGGCCCACAAGAGACCCAGTACTTC. The V call is TRBV11-3, the J call TRBJ2-5; the D gene is possibly TRBD2 (5 bases). V was cut by 5 bases and J by 2 bases, with 15 bases left in between. The CDR3 spans 15 residues. CDR1 SGHNT and CDR2 YENEEA come from the germline V gene.